The 27 T cell receptor beta chains reported below all come from one sample, sequenced in a study of shared clonotypes between healthy human individuals (TCRdb year 2020). Libraries were built with the immunoSEQ multiplex PCR assay. In its TCRdb copy, this immuneACCESS table keeps in-frame sequences only and misses some clones. Where compared with another copy, unresolved V genes explain less than half of these, and the others have no known cause. In this sample the table shows approximately 100,000 clones, 67% of which occur a single time. The ten largest clones add up to 24% of the sample. The source material was memory CD8+ T cells sorted from blood. The label giving this sample's cell subset or site can be read as: CD45RO+ cells pooled with CCR7-negative TemRA cells. The receptor source for this set is a woman aged 30 to 39 in good health.

The gene calls are TRBV7-8 and TRBJ2-5; 9 nucleotides align to TRBD2. The germline V gene encodes CDR1 SGHVS and CDR2 FQNEAQ. The CDR3 extends over 15 amino acids. Trimming cost V 3 bases and J 5 bases; bases outside gene matches: 7. Written as DNA, the CDR3 is TGTGCCAGCAGCTTTCGGGCGGGAGGGCCGGAGACCCAGTACTTC. Its translation is CASSFRAGGPETQYF.

Comment on this clone: This may be a read error: a much more frequent sequence differs by one nucleotide. The J gene is TRBJ2-6, the V gene TRBV6-4; D not certain. Germline values: CDR1 MRHNA, CDR2 SNTAGT. Trimming removed 2 bases from V and 0 bases from J, with 5 bases in between. This CDR3 has 15 residues. CDR3 sequence: CASSDGSSGANVLTF. CDR3 DNA: TGTGCCAGCAGTGACGGTAGCTCTGGGGCCAACGTCCTGACTTTC.

The chain uses TRBV19 and TRBJ2-2; TRBD1 aligns across 7 bases. Germline V gene lookup returns CDR1 LNHDA and CDR2 SQIVND (reference sequence). J gave up 3 bases and V 7 bases, and 5 bases lay outside the gene matches. The CDR3 is 14 residues long. CDR3 protein: CASKRQGDTGELFF. The DNA of the CDR3 is TGTGCCAGTAAAAGACAGGGAGACACCGGGGAGCTGTTTTTT.

This rearrangement joins TRBV19 to TRBJ1-5, with unresolved D. There are 16 residues in the CDR3. V was shortened by 8 bases and J by 3 bases, with 20 bases between the two germline ends. Germline CDR1 and CDR2: LNHDA and SQIVND (reference sequence). The CDR3 DNA follows: TGTGCCAGTCTACCCTGGACCGCCGGTCCCAATCAGCCCCAGCATTTT. This translates into CASLPWTAGPNQPQHF. Drawing the rest from reference TRBV19 and TRBJ1-5, the complete variable domain is DGGITQSPKYLFRKEGQNVTLSCEQNLNHDAMYWYRQDPGQGLRLIYYSQIVNDFQKGDIAEGYSVSREKKESFPLTVTSAQKNPTAFYLCASLPWTAGPNQPQHFGDGTRLSIL.

This clone was seen only once. The chain uses TRBV27 and TRBJ2-7, with 7 nucleotides matching TRBD1. CDR1 MNHEY and CDR2 SMNVEV come from the germline V gene (reference sequence). Trimming at V came to 7 bases and at J to 4 bases, leaving 16 bases not matched to a gene. The CDR3 sequence is 16 residues long. In DNA form, the CDR3 reads TGTGCCAGCATCCCACCGGTGGGACAGTTGATTTACGAGCAGTACTTC. It codes for CASIPPVGQLIYEQYF.

The chain uses TRBV6-5 and TRBJ2-7, with TRBD2 matching 13 bases. Germline V gene data show CDR1 as MNHEY and CDR2 as SVGAGI. CDR3 length: 15 residues. Trimming cost V 5 bases and J 4 bases; bases outside gene matches: 5. The CDR3 bases are TGTGCCAGCAGTCCACGGACTAGCGGGAGATACGAGCAGTACTTC. It yields the protein CASSPRTSGRYEQYF.

This clone was picked up many times. The CDR3 sequence is CASSTSREGGRKKLFF. In DNA form, the CDR3 reads TGTGCCAGCAGCACATCAAGGGAGGGTGGACGCAAAAAACTGTTTTTT. The gene calls are TRBV2 and TRBJ1-4; D ambiguous. V was cut by 6 bases and J by 9 bases, with 23 bases left in between. Germline V gene data show CDR1 as SNHLY and CDR2 as FYNNEI. The CDR3 loop spans 16 amino acids.

The chain combines TRBV5-1 with TRBJ2-1; D gene ambiguous. The CDR3 consists of 12 residues. Germline V CDR1 and CDR2: SGHRS, YFSETQ. V was pared by 0 bases and J by 7 bases, with 5 bases between. This chain's CDR3 is CASSLASNEQFF. CDR3 bases: TGCGCCAGCAGCTTGGCTTCGAATGAGCAGTTCTTC.

The chain's CDR3 is CASSLGARGGEKLFF. The CDR3 DNA reads as TGTGCCAGCAGTTTGGGGGCGAGGGGTGGTGAAAAACTGTTTTTT. This chain uses TRBV28 with TRBJ1-4; tentatively, D is TRBD1 (6 bases). V was shortened by 3 bases and J by 7 bases, with 15 bases between the two germline ends. This CDR3 has 15 amino acids. CDR1 MDHEN and CDR2 SYDVKM come from the germline V gene.

The sample holds one count of this clone. The chain carries TRBV4-1 and TRBJ2-2, with D perhaps matching TRBD2 (5 bases). Germline lookup yields CDR1 MGHRA and CDR2 YSYEKL. This CDR3 contains 15 residues. V dropped 5 bases and J dropped 2 bases, with 12 bases sitting between them. CDR3 coding DNA: TGCGCCAGCAGCGAAGGACTTGGAAACACCGGGGAGCTGTTTTTT. Residues: CASSEGLGNTGELFF.

This chain links TRBV7-8 with TRBJ2-7; TRBD1 aligns across 8 bases. Looked up from germline, CDR1 is SGHVS and CDR2 is FQNEAQ. The length of the CDR3 is 15 residues. V gave up 5 bases and J gave up 1 base; unmatched junction bases: 7. CDR3 region: CASSTNRGASYEQYF. As DNA, the CDR3 is TGTGCCAGCAGCACCAACAGGGGGGCATCCTACGAGCAGTACTTC.

The chain combines TRBV11-2 with TRBJ2-5; 16 bases are shared with TRBD2. The germline V gene encodes CDR1 SGHAT and CDR2 FQNNGV. J was trimmed by 5 bases and V by 4 bases; bases with no gene match: 1. The CDR3 runs 15 residues. CDR3 loop: CASSSGLAGGETQYF. The CDR3 nucleotides read TGTGCCAGCAGCTCGGGACTAGCGGGAGGGGAGACCCAGTACTTC.

This clone was observed once. The CDR3 nucleotides read TGTGCCAGCAGCCAACTAGTCTACGAGCAGTACTTC. Translated: CASSQLVYEQYF. The chain combines TRBV7-9 with TRBJ2-7, with a weak D call TRBD2 (5 bases). V lost 5 bases and J 3 bases, leaving 8 bases between the germline ends. Looked up from germline, CDR1 is SEHNR and CDR2 is FQNEAQ (reference sequence). This CDR3 is 12 amino acids long.

This chain joins TRBV2 and TRBJ2-2; 7 positions match TRBD1. This CDR3 spans 14 amino acids. With V trimmed by 4 bases and J by 7 bases, 6 bases remained unmatched. The germline V gene has CDR1 SNHLY and CDR2 FYNNEI. CDR3 in amino acids: CASSGQGKVGELFF. The CDR3 DNA reads TGTGCCAGCAGTGGACAGGGAAAGGTCGGGGAGCTGTTTTTT. Looking up the rest from reference TRBV2 and TRBJ2-2 gives the full variable domain: EPEVTQTPSHQVTQMGQEVILRCVPISNHLYFYWYRQILGQKVEFLVSFYNNEISEKSEIFDDQFSVERPDGSNFTLKIRSTKLEDSAMYFCASSGQGKVGELFFGEGSRLTVL.

V and J are TRBV11-2 and TRBJ2-7; D possibly corresponds to TRBD1 (5 bases). Trimming removed 8 bases at V and 6 bases at J, with 8 bases between. The CDR3 is 10 residues long. Per germline, CDR1 SGHAT and CDR2 FQNNGV. The CDR3 DNA follows: TGTGCCAGCGCAGGGCTCGAGCAGTACTTC. Protein: CASAGLEQYF.

Regarding this clone: This same CDR3 is encoded by further DNA sequences in the sample. The chain couples TRBV19 to TRBJ1-5; D is possibly TRBD1 (6 bases). Germline assignment: CDR1 LNHDA and CDR2 SQIVND (reference sequence). There are 15 residues in the CDR3. The V gene lost 2 bases and the J gene lost 2 bases, with 10 bases spanning the gap. The CDR3 nucleotides are TGTGCCAGTAGTATATGGTCAGGGGGCAATCAGCCCCAGCATTTT. It encodes CASSIWSGGNQPQHF. Full variable domain (outside the CDR3, taken from reference TRBV19 and TRBJ1-5): DGGITQSPKYLFRKEGQNVTLSCEQNLNHDAMYWYRQDPGQGLRLIYYSQIVNDFQKGDIAEGYSVSREKKESFPLTVTSAQKNPTAFYLCASSIWSGGNQPQHFGDGTRLSIL.

The V call is TRBV28, the J call TRBJ2-2, with D perhaps matching TRBD1 (7 bases). This CDR3 comprises 19 residues. CDR1 is MDHEN, CDR2 SYDVKM, per germline. Between the trimmed V and J ends, which lost 3 bases and 7 bases, there was a span of 27 bases. The CDR3 region has the DNA TGTGCCAGCAGTTTCGTCGTAAGGGGGCGAAGAAAGGGAGGCGGGGAGCTGTTTTTT. This translates into CASSFVVRGRRKGGGELFF.

This sequence joins TRBV6-6 and TRBJ1-1; TRBD1 is a possible D gene (6 bases). The V and J ends lost 2 bases and 3 bases respectively, with 10 bases between them. The CDR3 contains 14 residues. Germline values: CDR1 MNHNY, CDR2 SVGAGI (reference sequence). The CDR3 spells CASSYQGRDTEAFF. DNA for the CDR3: TGTGCCAGCAGTTACCAGGGGAGGGACACTGAAGCTTTCTTT.

This clone was counted only a few times. V gene TRBV5-3 combines with J gene TRBJ2-1; 11 bases match TRBD2. TRBV5-3 is flagged as an ORF with uncertain function. The V segment lost 3 bases and the J segment 8 bases; nucleotides outside the gene matches: 7. The CDR3 is 15 residues long. The CDR3 DNA reads TGTGCCAGAAGCTCGACTAGCGGGAATAGCGATGAGCAGTTCTTC. Translated: CARSSTSGNSDEQFF.

The gene calls are TRBV9 and TRBJ2-3; 10 bases are a match to TRBD2. This CDR3 comprises 14 residues. The V gene end was trimmed by 3 bases and the J gene end by 4 bases; junction bases not matched to a gene: 2. The V gene's germline CDR1 is SGDLS and CDR2 YYNGEE. In DNA, the CDR3 is TGTGCCAGCAGCGCTAGCGGGAGCCCAGATACGCAGTATTTT. Protein sequence: CASSASGSPDTQYF.

This clone was counted only a few times. The rearrangement uses TRBV4-2 and TRBJ2-7, with 9 bases lining up with TRBD2. V gave up 0 bases and J gave up 3 bases; unmatched junction bases: 9. CDR1 is LGHNA and CDR2 is YNFKEQ in the germline V gene. CDR3 size: 17 residues. The CDR3 protein is CASSQDVLAGPFYEQYF. DNA of the CDR3: TGTGCCAGCAGCCAAGATGTTCTAGCGGGACCGTTCTACGAGCAGTACTTC.

This clone was seen only a few times. This sequence joins TRBV9 and TRBJ2-7; the match to TRBD2 covers 8 bases. The CDR3 covers 14 residues. The trim removed 0 bases at V and 5 bases at J, leaving 4 bases unmatched. Germline CDR1 reads SGDLS; CDR2 reads YYNGEE. The CDR3 nucleotides are TGTGCCAGCAGCGTAGATAGAGCGGGAGACGAGCAGTACTTC. Translating it yields CASSVDRAGDEQYF. Filled out from reference TRBV9 and TRBJ2-7, the complete variable domain reads DSGVTQTPKHLITATGQRVTLRCSPRSGDLSVYWYQQSLDQGLQFLIQYYNGEERAKGNILERFSAQQFPDLHSELNLSSLELGDSALYFCASSVDRAGDEQYFGPGTRLTVT.

CDR3 DNA sequence: TGTGCCAGCAGAAGTGGGGGAGAGGGCACAGATACGCAGTATTTT. It specifies CASRSGGEGTDTQYF. The J gene is TRBJ2-3, the V gene TRBV28; D tentatively reads TRBD1 or TRBD2 (5 bases each). This CDR3 is 15 amino acids long. The germline CDR1 and CDR2 sequences are MDHEN and SYDVKM. Trimming removed 6 bases from V and 1 base from J, with 14 bases in between.

The chain employs TRBV5-1 and TRBJ1-1; 7 nucleotides agree with TRBD1. The CDR3 length is 15 residues. Germline V gene sequence: CDR1 SGHRS, CDR2 YFSETQ. V gave up 1 base and J gave up 1 base; unmatched junction bases: 4. The CDR3 here is CASSLTGASNTEAFF. The CDR3 coding sequence is TGCGCCAGCAGCTTGACAGGGGCCTCGAACACTGAAGCTTTCTTT. Together with reference TRBV5-1 and TRBJ1-1, the CDR3 gives the full variable domain: KAGVTQTPRYLIKTRGQQVTLSCSPISGHRSVSWYQQTPGQGLQFLFEYFSETQRNKGNFPGRFSGRQFSNSRSEMNVSTLELGDSALYLCASSLTGASNTEAFFGQGTRLTVV.

This clone was seen at least ten times. The V and J genes are TRBV30 and TRBJ1-2; unclear D gene. Germline V gene data show CDR1 as GTSNPN and CDR2 as SVGIG (reference sequence). CDR3 length: 14 residues. Trimming removed 2 bases at V and 2 bases at J, with 12 bases between. For the CDR3, the DNA is TGTGCCTGGAGTACGACGCTATCGAACTATGGCTACACCTTC. Protein product: CAWSTTLSNYGYTF.

CDR3 region: CASSHLSDGGGAQHF. The CDR3 nucleotides are TGTGCCAGCAGCCACCTATCGGACGGCGGTGGGGCCCAGCATTTT. The V call is TRBV4-2, the J call TRBJ1-5; D is unclear. The germline V gene has CDR1 LGHNA and CDR2 YNFKEQ. V was trimmed by 3 bases and J by 11 bases, leaving 20 bases between them. This CDR3 is 15 amino acids long.

A word on this clone: Other nucleotide sequences from this sample produce the same CDR3. The rearrangement links TRBV9 to TRBJ2-2; maybe TRBD2 (6 bases). This CDR3 spans 13 amino acids. Trimming took off 0 bases at V and 8 bases at J, with 8 bases between the two ends. Germline assignment: CDR1 SGDLS and CDR2 YYNGEE. This CDR3 reads CASSVGGVGELFF. The CDR3 coding sequence is TGTGCCAGCAGCGTAGGCGGGGTAGGGGAGCTGTTTTTT. Complete variable domain (other parts from reference TRBV9 and TRBJ2-2): DSGVTQTPKHLITATGQRVTLRCSPRSGDLSVYWYQQSLDQGLQFLIQYYNGEERAKGNILERFSAQQFPDLHSELNLSSLELGDSALYFCASSVGGVGELFFGEGSRLTVL.